Listed below are T cell receptor beta chains from one sample, sequenced in a study of cytomegalovirus exposure and HLA in healthy donors. The protocol was immunoSEQ multiplex PCR, while the TCRdb copy is restricted to in-frame clones and leaves out a portion. The sample's table shows some 150,000 clones. Sequencing was carried out using PBMCs. The receptors were gathered from a man in his forties in good health and CMV-seronegative. Both conserved end residues are part of each CDR3.

>TRBJ2-7|11|TRBV6-1
CASSREYEQYF
>TRBJ1-2|14|TRBV7-2
CASSLGPGEHGYTF
>TRBJ1-4|15|TRBV11-2
CASSYQTATNEKLFF
>TRBJ2-5|14|TRBV6-5
CASSWTGGRETQYF
>TRBJ2-1|15|TRBV4-1
CASSQQGDRWNEQFF
>TRBJ2-7|20|TRBV7-6
CASSLAQRARKRGGSYEQYF
>TRBJ1-4|18|TRBV5-3
CARIRDRGREFGNEKLFF
>TRBJ1-2|12|TRBV28
CASSSNHYGYTF
>TRBJ2-1|11|TRBV6-6
CASSYSNEQFF
>TRBJ2-2|14|TRBV7-6
CASSTDRVTGELFF
>TRBJ2-3|15|TRBV11-3
CASSFSGGDTDTQYF
>TRBJ2-7|15|TRBV9
CASSAGLRFSDEQYF
>TRBJ2-1|14|TRBV5-4
CASSSSGGATEQFF
>TRBJ1-5|15|TRBV27
CASSSQGAGNQPQHF
>TRBJ2-7|18|TRBV21-1
CASSKKGDRQGTKHEQYF
>TRBJ2-2|15|TRBV19
CASSPDDRRTGELFF
>TRBJ2-3|13|TRBV4-1
CASSQAGGDTQYF
>TRBJ1-3|18|TRBV18
CASSPPVGARASGNTIYF
>TRBJ1-2|15|TRBV5-4
CASSAAGYVIGGYTF
>TRBJ2-1|15|TRBV6-5
CASSPTSARNNEQFF
>TRBJ2-7|19|TRBV7-2
CASSLAYTGGTYPTYEQYF
>TRBJ2-7|14|TRBV5-1
CASSLEGATYEQYF
>TRBJ2-1|16|TRBV13
CASSFDGLAGVNEQFF
>TRBJ1-1|13|TRBV7-6
CASSQDSSAGAFF
>TRBJ1-5|15|TRBV7-8
CASSTGTGGLQPQHF
>NA|14|TRBV7-9
CASSLLGQTYEQYF
>TRBJ1-5|13|TRBV29-1
CSVGGGSNQPQHF
>TRBJ1-4|13|TRBV5-1
CASTRGVGEKLFF
>TRBJ2-1|15|TRBV9
CASSVASGGIDEQFF
>TRBJ1-2|14|TRBV10-2
CATQDRGFTDGYTF
>TRBJ2-3|18|TRBV10-3
CAISERGQGQVGTDTQYF
>TRBJ1-2|16|TRBV14
CASSLNDRAFNYGYTF
>TRBJ1-6|17|TRBV9
CASSVEDTGAYNSPLHF
>TRBJ1-1|16|TRBV2
CASSTTGGKRNTEAFF
>TRBJ1-1|14|TRBV4-2
CASSPRQGASEAFF
>TRBJ1-1|13|TRBV29-1
CSVGDSVNTEAFF
>TRBJ1-6|16|TRBV6-6
CASSQTGGSYNSPLHF
>TRBJ2-3|16|TRBV27
CASTPSGGPKGNTQYF
>TRBJ2-7|13|TRBV11-1
CASSLGQSYEQYF
>TRBJ1-6|16|TRBV5-6
CASRKTLTSYNSPLHF
>TRBJ1-1|15|TRBV28
CASSTRDRGITEAFF
>TRBJ1-3|11|TRBV6-1
CASRGGDTIYF
>TRBJ1-2|13|TRBV9
CASSATGGSGYTF
>TRBJ1-2|17|TRBV27
CASSWDSTLGANYGYTF
>TRBJ1-1|14|TRBV5-6
CASSWGPTNTEAFF
>TRBJ1-5|16|TRBV2
CASSGVRTASNQPQHF
>TRBJ2-5|16|TRBV11-3
CASSLGSGGLQETQYF
>TRBJ1-2|15|TRBV11-2
CASSLRRGIGYGYTF
>TRBJ2-7|14|TRBV19
CASSSRGAFYEQYF
>TRBJ1-2|14|TRBV27
CASSLHDKKYGYTF
>TRBJ1-2|16|TRBV4-1
CASSRGEDGKNYGYTF
>TRBJ2-1|14|TRBV15
CATSRDQQYNEQFF
>TRBJ1-1|11|TRBV27
CASSSLTEAFF